The 5 T cell receptor beta chains given below trace back to one sample, sequenced in a study of T cells in Graves' hyperthyroidism and ophthalmopathy. Researchers amplified the TCR beta CDR3 regions from RNA transcripts. The HTBI set primed first-round TCR CDR3 RT-PCR. In TCRdb, the multiplex PCR reads were re-called with MiXCR into one record per CDR3 protein. Found here are roughly 500,000 distinct CDR3 sequences, roughly 50% of them singletons; the top ten hold around 20%. The sample was peripheral blood or thyroid tissue (not recorded which). Source of these receptors: an adult woman with Graves' disease, either hyperthyroidism or ophthalmopathy (not recorded which).

This clonotype was found once. This rearrangement joins TRBV29-1 to TRBJ1-1; D remains ambiguous. Trimming pared 7 bases from V and 0 bases from J, leaving 12 bases between. The CDR3 length is 13 residues. Germline CDR1 SQVTM, CDR2 ANQGSEA. The CDR3 nucleotides are TGCAGCGCACACCCTGATTTGAACACTGAAGCTTTCTTT. As protein: CSAHPDLNTEAFF.

Of note for this clonotype: A much more abundant neighbour one base away suggests this may be a read error. V gene TRBV2 combines with J gene TRBJ1-5, with a weak D call TRBD1 (6 bases). The V end lost 8 bases, the J end lost 7 bases, and 18 bases lay between the germline ends. The CDR3 totals 14 residues. The germline gives CDR1 SNHLY, CDR2 FYNNEI. The DNA of the CDR3 is TGTGCCAGCGTGGACAGCGAAAGTGGGCAGCCCCAGCATTTT. Translation: CASVDSESGQPQHF.

The rearrangement uses TRBV28 and TRBJ1-4, with D possibly matching TRBD1 (5 bases). The germline CDR1 and CDR2 sequences are MDHEN and SYDVKM. The CDR3 totals 13 residues. The V end lost 3 bases, the J end lost 8 bases, and 10 bases lay between the germline ends. The CDR3 spells CASSFGGREKLFF. The CDR3 DNA reads as TGTGCCAGCAGTTTTGGGGGACGGGAAAAACTGTTTTTT.

This clonotype was seen repeatedly, ten times or more. The J gene is TRBJ1-5, the V gene TRBV28, with 9 positions matching TRBD1. The trim removed 7 bases at V and 4 bases at J, leaving 5 bases unmatched. Germline values: CDR1 MDHEN, CDR2 SYDVKM. CDR3 size: 14 residues. Written as DNA, the CDR3 is TGTGCCAGCATCCCGGGACAGGGTAATCAGCCCCAGCATTTT. Protein product: CASIPGQGNQPQHF.

V gene TRBV6-5 combines with J gene TRBJ2-7; TRBD2 matches 7 bases. V lost 2 bases and J lost 4; bases outside the gene matches: 5. The CDR3 runs to 14 residues. Looked up from germline, CDR1 is MNHEY and CDR2 is SVGAGI. CDR3: CASSYPGRTYEQYF. In nucleotides, the CDR3 is TGTGCCAGCAGTTACCCCGGGAGGACTTACGAGCAGTACTTC.